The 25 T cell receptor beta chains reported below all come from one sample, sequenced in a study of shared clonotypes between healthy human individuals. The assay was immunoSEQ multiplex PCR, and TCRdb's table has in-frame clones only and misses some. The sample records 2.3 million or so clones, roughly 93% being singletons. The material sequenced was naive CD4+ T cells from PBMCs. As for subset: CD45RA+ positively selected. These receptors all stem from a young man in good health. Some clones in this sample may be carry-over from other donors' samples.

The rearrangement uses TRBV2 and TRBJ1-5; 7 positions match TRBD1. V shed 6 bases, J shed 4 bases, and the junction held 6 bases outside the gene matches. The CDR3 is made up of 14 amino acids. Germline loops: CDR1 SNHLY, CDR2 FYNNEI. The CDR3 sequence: CASRGGQVNQPQHF. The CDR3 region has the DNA TGTGCCAGCAGGGGAGGACAGGTAAATCAGCCCCAGCATTTT.

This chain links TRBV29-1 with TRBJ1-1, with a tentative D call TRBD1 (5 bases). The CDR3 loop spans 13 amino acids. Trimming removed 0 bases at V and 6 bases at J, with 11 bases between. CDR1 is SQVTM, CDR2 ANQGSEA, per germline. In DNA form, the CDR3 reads TGCAGCGTTGAAGATGGTCGGGGGGCTGAAGCTTTCTTT. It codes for CSVEDGRGAEAFF.

The CDR3 region is CASSSHFTGYFNYGYTF. CDR3 nucleotides: TGTGCCAGCAGCTCCCACTTTACAGGGTACTTTAACTATGGCTACACCTTC. The rearrangement uses TRBV21-1 and TRBJ1-2; the table assigns TRBD1, which was not confirmed against the DNA. TRBV21-1 is marked as a pseudogene. There are 17 residues in the CDR3.

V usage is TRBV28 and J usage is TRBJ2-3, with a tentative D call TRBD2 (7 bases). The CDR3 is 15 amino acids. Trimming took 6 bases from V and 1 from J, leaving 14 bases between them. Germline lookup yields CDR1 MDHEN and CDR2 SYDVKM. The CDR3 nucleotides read TGTGCCAGCAGCAGGGGAGGGGGACGCACAGATACGCAGTATTTT. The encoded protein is CASSRGGGRTDTQYF.

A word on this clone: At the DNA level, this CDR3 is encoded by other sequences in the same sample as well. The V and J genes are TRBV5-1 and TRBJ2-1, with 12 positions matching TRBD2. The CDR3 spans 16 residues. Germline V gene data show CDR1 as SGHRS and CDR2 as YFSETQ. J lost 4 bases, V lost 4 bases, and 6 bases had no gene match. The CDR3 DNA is TGCGCCAGCAGCCCCCCACTAGCGGGAGGATACAATGAGCAGTTCTTC. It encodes CASSPPLAGGYNEQFF.

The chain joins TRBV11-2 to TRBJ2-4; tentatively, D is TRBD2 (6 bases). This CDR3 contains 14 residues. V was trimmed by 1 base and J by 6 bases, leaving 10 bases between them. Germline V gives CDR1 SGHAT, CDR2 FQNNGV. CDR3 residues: CASSLGLAINIQYF. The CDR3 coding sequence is TGTGCCAGCAGCTTAGGGCTAGCGATAAACATTCAGTACTTC.

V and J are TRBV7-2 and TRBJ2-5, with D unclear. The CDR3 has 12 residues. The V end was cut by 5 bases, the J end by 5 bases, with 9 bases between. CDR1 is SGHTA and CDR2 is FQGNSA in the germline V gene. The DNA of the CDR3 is TGTGCCAGCAGCCGTATACGGGAGACCCAGTACTTC. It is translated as CASSRIRETQYF.

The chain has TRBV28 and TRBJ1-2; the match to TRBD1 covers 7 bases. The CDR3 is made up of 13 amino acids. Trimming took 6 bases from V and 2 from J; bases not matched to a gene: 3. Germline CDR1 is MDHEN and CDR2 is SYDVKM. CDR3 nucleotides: TGTGCCAGCAGACAGACAGGGAACTATGGCTACACCTTC. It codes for CASRQTGNYGYTF.

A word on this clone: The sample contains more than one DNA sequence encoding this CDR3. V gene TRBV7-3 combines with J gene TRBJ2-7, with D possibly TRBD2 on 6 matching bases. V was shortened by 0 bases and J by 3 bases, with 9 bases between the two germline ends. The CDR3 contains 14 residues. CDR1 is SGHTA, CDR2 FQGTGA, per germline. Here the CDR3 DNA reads TGTGCCAGCAGCTTAACGGGGGGAAACTACGAGCAGTACTTC. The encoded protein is CASSLTGGNYEQYF.

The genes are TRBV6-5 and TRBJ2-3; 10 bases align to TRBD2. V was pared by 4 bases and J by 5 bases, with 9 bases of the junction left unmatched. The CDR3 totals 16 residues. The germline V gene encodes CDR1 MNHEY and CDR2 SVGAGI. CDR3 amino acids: CASSSTLAGAGDTQYF. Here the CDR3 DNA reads TGTGCCAGCAGTTCCACTCTAGCGGGAGCGGGAGATACGCAGTATTTT.

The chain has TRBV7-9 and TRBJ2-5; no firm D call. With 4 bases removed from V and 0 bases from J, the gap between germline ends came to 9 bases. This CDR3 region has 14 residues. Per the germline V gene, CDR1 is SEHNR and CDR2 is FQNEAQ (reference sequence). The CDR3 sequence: CASSSHADQETQYF. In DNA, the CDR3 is TGTGCCAGCAGCTCCCATGCGGACCAAGAGACCCAGTACTTC.

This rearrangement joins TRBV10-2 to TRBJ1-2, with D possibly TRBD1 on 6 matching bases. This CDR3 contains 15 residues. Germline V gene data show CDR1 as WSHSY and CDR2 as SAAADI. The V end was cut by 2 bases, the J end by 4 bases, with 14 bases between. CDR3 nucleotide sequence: TGCGCCAGCAGTGAGACTTCCGGGGGCAGCTATGGCTACACCTTC. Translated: CASSETSGGSYGYTF.

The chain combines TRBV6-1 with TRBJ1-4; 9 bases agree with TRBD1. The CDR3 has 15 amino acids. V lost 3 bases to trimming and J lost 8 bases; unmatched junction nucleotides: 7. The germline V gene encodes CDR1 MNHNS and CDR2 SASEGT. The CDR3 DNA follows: TGTGCCAGCAGTGACCAGACAGGGGGGCGGGAAAAACTGTTTTTT. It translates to CASSDQTGGREKLFF.

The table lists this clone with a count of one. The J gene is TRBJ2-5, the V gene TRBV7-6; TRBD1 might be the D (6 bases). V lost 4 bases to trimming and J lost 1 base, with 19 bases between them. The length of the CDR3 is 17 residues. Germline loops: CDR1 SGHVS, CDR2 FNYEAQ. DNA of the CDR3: TGTGCCAGCAGCTCCTCCCGCTCCACAGGGTCCCAAGAGACCCAGTACTTC. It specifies CASSSSRSTGSQETQYF.

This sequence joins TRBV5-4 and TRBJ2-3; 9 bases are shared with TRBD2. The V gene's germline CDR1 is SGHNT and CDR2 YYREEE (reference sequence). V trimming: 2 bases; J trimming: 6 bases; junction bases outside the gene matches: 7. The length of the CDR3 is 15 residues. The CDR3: CASSFDSGSEDTQYF. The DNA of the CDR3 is TGTGCCAGCAGCTTCGATAGCGGGAGCGAGGATACGCAGTATTTT.

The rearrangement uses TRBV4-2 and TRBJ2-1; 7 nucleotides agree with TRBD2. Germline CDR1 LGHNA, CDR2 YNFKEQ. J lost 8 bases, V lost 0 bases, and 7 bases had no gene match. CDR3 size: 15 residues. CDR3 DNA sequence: TGTGCCAGCAGCCAAGATCTGCGGGAGAACCATGAGCAGTTCTTC. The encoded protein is CASSQDLRENHEQFF.

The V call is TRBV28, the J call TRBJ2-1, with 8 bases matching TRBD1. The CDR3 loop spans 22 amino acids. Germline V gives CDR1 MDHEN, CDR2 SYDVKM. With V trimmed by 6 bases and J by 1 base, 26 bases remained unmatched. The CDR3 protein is CASSPPGTGLGWTYGSYNEQFF. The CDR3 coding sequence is TGTGCCAGCAGCCCCCCCGGGACAGGCCTGGGGTGGACATATGGATCCTACAATGAGCAGTTCTTC.

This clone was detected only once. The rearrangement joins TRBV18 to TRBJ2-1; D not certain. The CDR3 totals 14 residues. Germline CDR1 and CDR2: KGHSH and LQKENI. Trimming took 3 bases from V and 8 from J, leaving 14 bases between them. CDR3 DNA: TGTGCCAGCTCACCCCCGAGTAAGTTTGATGAGCAGTTCTTC. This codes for CASSPPSKFDEQFF.

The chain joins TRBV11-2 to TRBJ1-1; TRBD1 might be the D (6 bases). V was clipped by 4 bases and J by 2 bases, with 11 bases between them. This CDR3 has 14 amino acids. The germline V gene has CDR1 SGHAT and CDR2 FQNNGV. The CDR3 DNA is TGTGCCAGCAGCTCCAGGGGTGCCAACACTGAAGCTTTCTTT. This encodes CASSSRGANTEAFF.

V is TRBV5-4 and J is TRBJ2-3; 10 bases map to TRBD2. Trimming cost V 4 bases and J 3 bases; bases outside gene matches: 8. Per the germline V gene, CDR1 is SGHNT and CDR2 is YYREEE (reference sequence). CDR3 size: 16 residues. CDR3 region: CASSTKAGLATDTQYF. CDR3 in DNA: TGTGCCAGCAGCACGAAGGCGGGACTAGCGACAGATACGCAGTATTTT.

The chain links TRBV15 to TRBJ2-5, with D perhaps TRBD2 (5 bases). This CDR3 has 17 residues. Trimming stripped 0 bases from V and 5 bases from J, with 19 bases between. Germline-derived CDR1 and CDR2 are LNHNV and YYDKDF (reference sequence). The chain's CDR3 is CATSRDRGGEGDETQYF. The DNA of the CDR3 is TGTGCCACCAGCAGAGATCGAGGAGGTGAGGGAGACGAGACCCAGTACTTC.

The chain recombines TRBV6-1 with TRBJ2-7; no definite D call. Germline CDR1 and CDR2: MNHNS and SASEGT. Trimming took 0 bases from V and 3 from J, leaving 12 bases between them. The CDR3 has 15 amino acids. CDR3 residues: CASSEAPGRGYEQYF. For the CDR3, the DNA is TGTGCCAGCAGTGAAGCCCCCGGCAGAGGCTACGAGCAGTACTTC.

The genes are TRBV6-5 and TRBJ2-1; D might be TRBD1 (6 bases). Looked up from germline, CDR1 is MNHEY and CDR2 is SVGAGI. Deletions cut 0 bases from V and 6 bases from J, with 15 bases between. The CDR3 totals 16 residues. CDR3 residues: CASSYSQTGWFNEQFF. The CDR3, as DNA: TGTGCCAGCAGTTACTCTCAGACAGGATGGTTCAATGAGCAGTTCTTC.

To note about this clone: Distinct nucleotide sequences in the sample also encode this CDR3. The CDR3 coding sequence is TGTGCCAGCAGCCCCCCTGGGAGCACAGATACGCAGTATTTT. This translates into CASSPPGSTDTQYF. The chain recombines TRBV28 with TRBJ2-3; D uncertain. The V end lost 6 bases, the J end lost 0 bases, and 10 bases lay between the germline ends. Germline V lookup: CDR1 MDHEN, CDR2 SYDVKM. The CDR3 extends over 14 amino acids.

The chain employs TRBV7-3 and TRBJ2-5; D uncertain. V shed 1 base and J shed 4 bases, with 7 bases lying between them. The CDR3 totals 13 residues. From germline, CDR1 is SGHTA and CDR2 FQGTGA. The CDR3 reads CASSLMTVETQYF. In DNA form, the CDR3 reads TGTGCCAGCAGCTTAATGACTGTAGAGACCCAGTACTTC.